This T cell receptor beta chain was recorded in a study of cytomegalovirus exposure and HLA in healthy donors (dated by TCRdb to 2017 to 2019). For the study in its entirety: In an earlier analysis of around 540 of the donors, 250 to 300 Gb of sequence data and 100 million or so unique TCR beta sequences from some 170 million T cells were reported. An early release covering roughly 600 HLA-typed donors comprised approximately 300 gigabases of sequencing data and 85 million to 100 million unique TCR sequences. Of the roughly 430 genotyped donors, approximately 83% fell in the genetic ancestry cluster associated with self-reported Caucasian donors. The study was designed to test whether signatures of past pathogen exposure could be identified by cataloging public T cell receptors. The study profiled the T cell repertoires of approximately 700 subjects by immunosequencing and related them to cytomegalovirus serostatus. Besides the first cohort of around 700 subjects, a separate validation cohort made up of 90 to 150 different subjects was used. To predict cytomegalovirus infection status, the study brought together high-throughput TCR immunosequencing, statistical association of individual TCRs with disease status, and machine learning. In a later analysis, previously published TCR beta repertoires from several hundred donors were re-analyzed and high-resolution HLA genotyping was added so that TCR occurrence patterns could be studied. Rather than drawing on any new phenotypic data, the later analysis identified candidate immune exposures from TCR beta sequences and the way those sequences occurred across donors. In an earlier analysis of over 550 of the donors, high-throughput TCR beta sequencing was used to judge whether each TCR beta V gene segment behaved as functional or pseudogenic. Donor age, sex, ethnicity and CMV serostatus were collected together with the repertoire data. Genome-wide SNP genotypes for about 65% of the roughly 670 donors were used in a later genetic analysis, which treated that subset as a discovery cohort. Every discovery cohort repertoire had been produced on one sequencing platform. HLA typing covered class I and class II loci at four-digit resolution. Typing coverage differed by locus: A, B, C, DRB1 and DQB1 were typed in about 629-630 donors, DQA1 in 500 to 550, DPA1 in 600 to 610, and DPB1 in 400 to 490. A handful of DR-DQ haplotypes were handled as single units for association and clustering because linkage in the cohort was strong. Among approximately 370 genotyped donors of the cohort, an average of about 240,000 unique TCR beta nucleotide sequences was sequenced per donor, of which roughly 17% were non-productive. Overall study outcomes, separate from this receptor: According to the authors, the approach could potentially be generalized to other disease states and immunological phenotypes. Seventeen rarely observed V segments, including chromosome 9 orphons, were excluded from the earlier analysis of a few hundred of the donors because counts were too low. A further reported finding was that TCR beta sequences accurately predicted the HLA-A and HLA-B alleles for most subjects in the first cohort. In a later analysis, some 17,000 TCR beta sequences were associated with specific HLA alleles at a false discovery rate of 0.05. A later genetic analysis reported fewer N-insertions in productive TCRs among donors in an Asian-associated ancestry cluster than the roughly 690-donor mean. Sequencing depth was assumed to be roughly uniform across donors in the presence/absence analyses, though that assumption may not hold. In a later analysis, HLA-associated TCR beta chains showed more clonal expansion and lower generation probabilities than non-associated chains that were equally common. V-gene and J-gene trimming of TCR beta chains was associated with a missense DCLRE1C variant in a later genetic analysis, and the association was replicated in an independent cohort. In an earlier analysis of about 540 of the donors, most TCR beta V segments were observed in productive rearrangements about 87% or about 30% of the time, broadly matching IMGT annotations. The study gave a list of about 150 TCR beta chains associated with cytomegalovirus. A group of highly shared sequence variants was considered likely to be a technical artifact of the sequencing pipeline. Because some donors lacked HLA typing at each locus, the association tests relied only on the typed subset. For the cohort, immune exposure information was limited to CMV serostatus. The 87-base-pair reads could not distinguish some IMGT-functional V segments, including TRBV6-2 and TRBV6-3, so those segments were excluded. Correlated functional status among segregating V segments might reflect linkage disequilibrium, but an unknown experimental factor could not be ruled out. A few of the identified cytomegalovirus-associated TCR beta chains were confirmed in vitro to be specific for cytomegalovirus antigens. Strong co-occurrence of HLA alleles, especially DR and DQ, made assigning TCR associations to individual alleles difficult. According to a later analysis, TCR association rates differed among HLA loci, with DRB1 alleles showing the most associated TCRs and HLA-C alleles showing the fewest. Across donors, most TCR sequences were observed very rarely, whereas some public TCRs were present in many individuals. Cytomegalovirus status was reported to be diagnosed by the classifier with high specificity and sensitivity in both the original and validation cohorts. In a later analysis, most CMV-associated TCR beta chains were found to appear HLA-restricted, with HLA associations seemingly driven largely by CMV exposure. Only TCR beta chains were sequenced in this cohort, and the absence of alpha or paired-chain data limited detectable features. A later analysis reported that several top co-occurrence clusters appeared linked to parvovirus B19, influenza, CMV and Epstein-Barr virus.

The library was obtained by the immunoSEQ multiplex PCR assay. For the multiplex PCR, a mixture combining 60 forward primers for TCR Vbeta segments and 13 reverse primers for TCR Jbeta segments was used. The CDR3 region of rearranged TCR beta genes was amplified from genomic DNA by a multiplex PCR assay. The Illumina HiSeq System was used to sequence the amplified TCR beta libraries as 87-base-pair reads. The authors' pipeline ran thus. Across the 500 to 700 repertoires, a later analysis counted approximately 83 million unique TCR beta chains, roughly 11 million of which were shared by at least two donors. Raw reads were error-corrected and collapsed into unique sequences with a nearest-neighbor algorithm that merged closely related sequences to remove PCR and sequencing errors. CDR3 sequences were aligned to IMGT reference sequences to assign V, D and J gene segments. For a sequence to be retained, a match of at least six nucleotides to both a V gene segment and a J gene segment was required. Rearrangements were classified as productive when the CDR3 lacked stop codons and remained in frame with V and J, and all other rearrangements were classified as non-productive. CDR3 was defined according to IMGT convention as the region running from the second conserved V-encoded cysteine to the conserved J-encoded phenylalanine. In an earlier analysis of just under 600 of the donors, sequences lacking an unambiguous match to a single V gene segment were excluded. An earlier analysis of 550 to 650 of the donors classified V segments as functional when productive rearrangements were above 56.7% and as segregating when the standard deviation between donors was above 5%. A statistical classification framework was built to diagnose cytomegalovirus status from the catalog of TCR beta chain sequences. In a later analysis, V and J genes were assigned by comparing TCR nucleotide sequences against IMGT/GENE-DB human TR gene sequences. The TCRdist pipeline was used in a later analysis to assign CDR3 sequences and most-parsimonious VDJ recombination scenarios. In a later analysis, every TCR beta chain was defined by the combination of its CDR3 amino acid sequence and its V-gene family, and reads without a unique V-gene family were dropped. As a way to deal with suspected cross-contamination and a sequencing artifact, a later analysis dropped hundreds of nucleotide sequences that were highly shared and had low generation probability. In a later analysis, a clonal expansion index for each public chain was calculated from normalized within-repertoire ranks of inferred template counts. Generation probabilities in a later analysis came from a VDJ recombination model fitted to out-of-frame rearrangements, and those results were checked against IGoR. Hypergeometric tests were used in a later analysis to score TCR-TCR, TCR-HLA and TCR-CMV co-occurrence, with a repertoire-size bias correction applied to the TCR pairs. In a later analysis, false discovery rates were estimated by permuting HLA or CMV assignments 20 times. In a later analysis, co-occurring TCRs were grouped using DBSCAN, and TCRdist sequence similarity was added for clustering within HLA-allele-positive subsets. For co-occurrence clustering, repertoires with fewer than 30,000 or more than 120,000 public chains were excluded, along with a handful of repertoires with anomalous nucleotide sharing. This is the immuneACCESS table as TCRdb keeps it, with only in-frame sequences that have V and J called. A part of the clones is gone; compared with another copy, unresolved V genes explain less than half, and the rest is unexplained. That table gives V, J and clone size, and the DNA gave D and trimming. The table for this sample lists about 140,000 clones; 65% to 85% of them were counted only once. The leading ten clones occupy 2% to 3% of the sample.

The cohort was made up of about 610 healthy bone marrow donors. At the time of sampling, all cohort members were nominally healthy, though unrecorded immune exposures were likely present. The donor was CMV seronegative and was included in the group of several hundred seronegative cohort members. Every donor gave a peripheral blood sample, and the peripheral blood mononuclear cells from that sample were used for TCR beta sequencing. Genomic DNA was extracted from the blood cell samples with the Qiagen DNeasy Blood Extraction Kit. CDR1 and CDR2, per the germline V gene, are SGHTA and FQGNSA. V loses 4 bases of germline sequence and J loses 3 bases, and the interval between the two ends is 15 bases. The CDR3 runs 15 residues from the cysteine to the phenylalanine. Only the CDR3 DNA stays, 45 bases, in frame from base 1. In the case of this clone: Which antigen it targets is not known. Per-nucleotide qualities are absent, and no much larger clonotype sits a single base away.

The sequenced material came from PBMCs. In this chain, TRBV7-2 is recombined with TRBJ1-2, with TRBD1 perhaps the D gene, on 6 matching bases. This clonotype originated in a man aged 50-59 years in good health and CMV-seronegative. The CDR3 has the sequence CASSSWGGPHYGYTF. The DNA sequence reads TGTGCCAGCAGCTCTTGGGGGGGGCCTCACTATGGCTACACCTTC.